This T cell receptor beta chain was sequenced during a study of regulatory T cells in long-lasting Graves disease. About the study: Graves' patients with a new diagnosis had received antithyroid drugs under 3 months.

CDR3 length equals 13 residues. Germline trimming cut 6 bases from V and 3 bases from J; bases unmatched to any gene: 4. CDR1 is MNHNS, CDR2 SASEGT, per germline. Arm-PCR of CDR3 regions and iRepertoire HTBI primers were used to build TCR beta libraries. TCRdb fed the multiplex PCR reads into MiXCR, producing one record per CDR3 protein. The sample lists about 530,000 distinct CDR3 sequences; about 16% were seen once. Time point defined: newly diagnosed GD, antithyroid drugs for less than 3 months. The TCR library used RNA extracted from PBMCs. These sequences were also reported in another study, on T cells in Graves' hyperthyroidism and ophthalmopathy. That work states: Patients were excluded because of uncontrolled infection, other autoimmune disease, pregnancy or lactation. Initially, a first-round RT-PCR of the TCR CDR3 employed the HTBI primer set.

The TCR was taken from a woman in her forties or fifties with Graves disease. Sequencing was performed on peripheral blood mononuclear cells (PBMCs), taken at new diagnosis, from a patient treated with antithyroid drugs. The chain uses TRBV6-1 and TRBJ1-2; 7 positions agree with TRBD1. CDR3 sequence: CASRATGDYGYTF. The DNA for the CDR3 is TGTGCCAGCAGGGCCACAGGGGACTATGGCTACACCTTC.